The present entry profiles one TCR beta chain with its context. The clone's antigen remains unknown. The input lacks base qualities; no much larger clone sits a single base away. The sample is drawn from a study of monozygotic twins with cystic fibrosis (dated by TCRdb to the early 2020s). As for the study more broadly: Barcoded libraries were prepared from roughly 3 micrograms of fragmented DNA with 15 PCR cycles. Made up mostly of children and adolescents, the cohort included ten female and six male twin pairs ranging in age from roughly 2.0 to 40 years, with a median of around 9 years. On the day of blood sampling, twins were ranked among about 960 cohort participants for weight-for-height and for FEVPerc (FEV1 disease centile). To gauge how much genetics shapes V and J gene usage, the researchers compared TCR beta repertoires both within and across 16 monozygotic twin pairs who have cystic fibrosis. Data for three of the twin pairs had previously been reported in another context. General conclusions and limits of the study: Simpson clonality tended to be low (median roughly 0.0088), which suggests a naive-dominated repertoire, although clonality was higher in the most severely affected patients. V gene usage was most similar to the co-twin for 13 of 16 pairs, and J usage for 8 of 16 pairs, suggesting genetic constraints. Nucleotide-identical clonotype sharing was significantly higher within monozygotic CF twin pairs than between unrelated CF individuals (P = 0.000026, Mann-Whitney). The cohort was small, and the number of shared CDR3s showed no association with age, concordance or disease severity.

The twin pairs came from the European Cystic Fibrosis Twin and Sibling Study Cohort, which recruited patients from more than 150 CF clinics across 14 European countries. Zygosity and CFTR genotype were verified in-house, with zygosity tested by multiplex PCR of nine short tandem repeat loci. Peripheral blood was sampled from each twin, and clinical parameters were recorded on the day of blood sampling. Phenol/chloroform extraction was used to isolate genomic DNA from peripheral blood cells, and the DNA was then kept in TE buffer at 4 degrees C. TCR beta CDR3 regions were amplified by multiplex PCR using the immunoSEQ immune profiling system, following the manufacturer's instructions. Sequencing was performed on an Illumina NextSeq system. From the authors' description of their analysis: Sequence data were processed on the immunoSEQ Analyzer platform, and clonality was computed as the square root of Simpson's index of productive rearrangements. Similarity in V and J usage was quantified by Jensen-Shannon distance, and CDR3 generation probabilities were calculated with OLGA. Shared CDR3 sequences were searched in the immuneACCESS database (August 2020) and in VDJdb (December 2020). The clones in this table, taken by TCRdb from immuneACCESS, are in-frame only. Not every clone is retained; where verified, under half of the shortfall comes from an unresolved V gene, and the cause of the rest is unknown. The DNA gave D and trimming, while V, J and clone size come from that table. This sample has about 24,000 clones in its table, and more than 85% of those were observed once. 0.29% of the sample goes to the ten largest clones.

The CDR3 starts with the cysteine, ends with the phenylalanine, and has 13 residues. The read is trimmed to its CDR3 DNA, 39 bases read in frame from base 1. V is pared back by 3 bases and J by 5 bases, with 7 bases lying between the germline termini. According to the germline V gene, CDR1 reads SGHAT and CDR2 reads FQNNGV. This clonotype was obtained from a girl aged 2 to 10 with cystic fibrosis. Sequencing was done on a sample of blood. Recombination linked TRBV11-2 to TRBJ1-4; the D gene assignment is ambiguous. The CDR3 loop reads CASSLGRNEKLFF. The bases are TGTGCCAGCAGCTTGGGTCGAAATGAAAAACTGTTTTTT. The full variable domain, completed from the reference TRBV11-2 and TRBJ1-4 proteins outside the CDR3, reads EAGVAQSPRYKIIEKRQSVAFWCNPISGHATLYWYQQILGQGPKLLIQFQNNGVVDDSQLPKDRFSAERLKGVDSTLKIQPAKLEDSAVYLCASSLGRNEKLFFGSGTQLSVL.